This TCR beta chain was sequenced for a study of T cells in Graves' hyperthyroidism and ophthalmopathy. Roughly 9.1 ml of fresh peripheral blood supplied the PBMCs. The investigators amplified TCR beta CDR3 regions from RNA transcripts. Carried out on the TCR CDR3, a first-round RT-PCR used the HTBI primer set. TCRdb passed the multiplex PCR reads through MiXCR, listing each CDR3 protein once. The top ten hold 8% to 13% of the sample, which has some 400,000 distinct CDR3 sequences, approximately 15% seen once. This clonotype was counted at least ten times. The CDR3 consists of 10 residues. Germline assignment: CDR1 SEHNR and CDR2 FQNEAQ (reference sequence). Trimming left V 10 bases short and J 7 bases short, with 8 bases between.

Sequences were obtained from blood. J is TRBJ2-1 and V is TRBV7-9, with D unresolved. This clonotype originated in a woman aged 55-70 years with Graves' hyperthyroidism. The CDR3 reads CATLSNEQFF. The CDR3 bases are TGTGCCACCCTATCTAATGAGCAGTTCTTC.